Listed here are 30 T cell receptor beta chains from one sample, sequenced in a study of preoperative IRX-2 immunotherapy in early breast cancer. Only in-frame clones appear in the TCRdb table, and some are missing; sequencing was by immunoSEQ multiplex PCR. The table lists fewer than 25,000 clones, about 82% of them singletons. Treatment reported: preoperative locoregional IRX-2 cytokine immunotherapy. Specimen: lymph node tissue, collected after IRX-2 immunotherapy. The receptors here all came from a human donor with breast cancer.

The genes are TRBV28 and TRBJ1-5; D remains ambiguous. The V and J ends lost 7 bases and 7 bases respectively, with 11 bases between them. The germline V gene has CDR1 MDHEN and CDR2 SYDVKM. This CDR3 has 12 amino acids. CDR3 sequence (DNA): TGTGCCAGCACACCCTCGGGGCAGCCCCAGCATTTT. Protein: CASTPSGQPQHF. Full variable domain (remainder filled in from reference TRBV28 and TRBJ1-5): DVKVTQSSRYLVKRTGEKVFLECVQDMDHENMFWYRQDPGLGLRLIYFSYDVKMKEKGDIPEGYSVSREKKERFSLILESASTNQTSMYLCASTPSGQPQHFGDGTRLSIL.

The chain is built from TRBV18 and TRBJ2-7; tentative D call: TRBD1 (6 bases). Trimming shortened V by 2 bases and J by 2 bases, and 10 bases separated the two germline ends. This CDR3 has 14 amino acids. Germline V CDR1 and CDR2: KGHSH, LQKENI. The CDR3 coding sequence is TGTGCCAGCTCACCAGTGAAGGGGGCCTACGAGCAGTACTTC. As protein: CASSPVKGAYEQYF.

V is TRBV28 and J is TRBJ2-3; 11 bases align to TRBD2. The germline gives CDR1 MDHEN, CDR2 SYDVKM. The CDR3 is made up of 19 amino acids. Germline trimming cut 5 bases from V and 0 bases from J; bases unmatched to any gene: 13. The CDR3 is CASSPSRGLAAYSTDTQYF. In nucleotides, the CDR3 is TGTGCCAGCAGTCCCTCTCGGGGACTAGCGGCGTACAGCACAGATACGCAGTATTTT.

The chain uses TRBV18 and TRBJ1-5, with D perhaps matching TRBD1 (6 bases). This CDR3 has 16 residues. The V gene lost 3 bases and the J gene lost 0 bases, with 12 bases spanning the gap. Germline-derived CDR1 and CDR2 are KGHSH and LQKENI. The CDR3 coding sequence is TGTGCCAGCTCACCCTCACAGGGCCATAGCAATCAGCCCCAGCATTTT. Protein sequence: CASSPSQGHSNQPQHF.

V is TRBV19 and J is TRBJ1-1; tentatively, D is TRBD1 (5 bases). This CDR3 comprises 14 residues. With 7 bases removed from V and 0 bases from J, the gap between germline ends came to 12 bases. Germline V CDR1 and CDR2: LNHDA, SQIVND (reference sequence). This chain's CDR3 is CASIQGRMNTEAFF. As DNA, the CDR3 is TGTGCCAGTATCCAGGGTCGAATGAACACTGAAGCTTTCTTT.

This rearrangement joins TRBV11-3 to TRBJ1-3; perhaps TRBD1 as D (5 bases). V lost 5 bases to trimming and J lost 0 bases, with 11 bases between them. The CDR3 sequence is 15 residues long. The germline V gene has CDR1 SGHNT and CDR2 YENEEA. The CDR3 loop is CASSPVGVSGNTIYF. CDR3 DNA sequence: TGTGCCAGCAGCCCGGTGGGGGTCTCTGGAAACACCATATATTTT.

The rearrangement joins TRBV28 to TRBJ1-4, with unresolved D. CDR3 size: 14 residues. V lost 3 bases, J lost 8 bases, and 13 bases lay in between. Germline lookup yields CDR1 MDHEN and CDR2 SYDVKM. The chain's CDR3 is CASSLFRPGEKLFF. CDR3 in DNA: TGTGCCAGCAGTTTGTTCAGGCCTGGGGAAAAACTGTTTTTT. The complete variable domain, with remaining parts taken from reference TRBV28 and TRBJ1-4, reads DVKVTQSSRYLVKRTGEKVFLECVQDMDHENMFWYRQDPGLGLRLIYFSYDVKMKEKGDIPEGYSVSREKKERFSLILESASTNQTSMYLCASSLFRPGEKLFFGSGTQLSVL.

The rearrangement uses TRBV19 and TRBJ2-1, with TRBD2 matching over 10 bases. V lost 5 bases, J lost 8 bases, and 9 bases stayed unmatched. The CDR3 sequence is 15 residues long. The V gene's germline CDR1 is LNHDA and CDR2 SQIVND (reference sequence). CDR3 in DNA: TGTGCCAGTAGTCTCCCTTGGACTAGCGGCGATGAGCAGTTCTTC. Encoded protein: CASSLPWTSGDEQFF.

This chain joins TRBV6-8 and TRBJ1-6, with TRBD1 identical over 7 bases. The CDR3 is 14 amino acids. The ends lost 2 bases at V and 8 bases at J; junction bases unmatched: 3. Germline V gives CDR1 MNHGY, CDR2 SAAAGT. For the CDR3, the DNA is TGTGCCAGCAGTTACGGGGACAGCTATTCACCCCTCCACTTT. This codes for CASSYGDSYSPLHF.

J is TRBJ2-1 and V is TRBV19; D may be TRBD2 (5 bases). The CDR3 loop spans 13 amino acids. Germline assignment: CDR1 LNHDA and CDR2 SQIVND (reference sequence). The ends were cut back, 7 bases at V and 6 bases at J, with 13 bases in the middle. DNA for the CDR3: TGTGCCAGTAAGCGGCCGGTGGGCAATGAGCAGTTCTTC. Encoded protein: CASKRPVGNEQFF.

The CDR3 coding sequence is TGTGCCAGTAGTATAGGCACAGGGGGCTTTCACACCTTC. Translated: CASSIGTGGFHTF. This chain links TRBV19 with TRBJ1-2; 9 nucleotides agree with TRBD1. Germline CDR1 and CDR2: LNHDA and SQIVND (reference sequence). J gave up 12 bases and V 1 base, and 6 bases lay outside the gene matches. There are 13 residues in the CDR3.

V and J are TRBV4-1 and TRBJ1-1, with D possibly TRBD1 on 5 matching bases. The CDR3 sequence is 14 residues long. From germline, CDR1 is MGHRA and CDR2 YSYEKL. The ends were cut back, 3 bases at V and 4 bases at J, with 12 bases in the middle. CDR3 amino acids: CASSQAGTGTEAFF. CDR3 DNA sequence: TGCGCCAGCAGCCAGGCCGGGACGGGCACTGAAGCTTTCTTT.

V is TRBV30 and J is TRBJ1-2; perhaps TRBD1 as D (6 bases). With 3 bases removed from V and 5 bases from J, the gap between germline ends came to 13 bases. This CDR3 contains 13 residues. Germline CDR1 and CDR2: GTSNPN and SVGIG (reference sequence). In DNA form, the CDR3 reads TGTGCCTGGAGCAGGGGTGATTCTTATGGCTACACCTTC. Protein sequence: CAWSRGDSYGYTF.

The V and J genes are TRBV11-3 and TRBJ1-5; TRBD1 matches 10 bases. From germline, CDR1 is SGHNT and CDR2 YENEEA. The CDR3 is 17 residues long. V shed 5 bases and J 5 bases; nucleotides not matched to a gene: 12. This CDR3 is CASSLGQGGSGDQPQHF. DNA of the CDR3: TGTGCCAGCAGCCTAGGACAGGGGGGATCGGGGGATCAGCCCCAGCATTTT.

The chain couples TRBV6-8 to TRBJ1-6; D may be TRBD1 (5 bases). The CDR3 is made up of 13 amino acids. The germline V and J ends were trimmed by 7 bases and 8 bases, with 12 bases remaining between them. Looked up from germline, CDR1 is MNHGY and CDR2 is SAAAGT. CDR3 residues: CASTPSGDSPLHF. The CDR3 bases are TGTGCCAGCACCCCCTCGGGGGATTCACCCCTCCACTTT.

V usage is TRBV6-8 and J usage is TRBJ1-5; no clear D gene. The CDR3 is made up of 14 amino acids. Germline assignment: CDR1 MNHGY and CDR2 SAAAGT. Trimming removed 4 bases from V and 0 bases from J, with 7 bases in between. CDR3 sequence reads: CASSSYHSNQPQHF. CDR3 in DNA: TGTGCCAGCAGTTCTTATCATAGCAATCAGCCCCAGCATTTT.

This clone appeared once. This sequence joins TRBV11-3 and TRBJ2-1; possible D gene TRBD1, 6 bases. The CDR3 consists of 14 residues. The germline gives CDR1 SGHNT, CDR2 YENEEA. The V end lost 5 bases, the J end lost 1 base, and 9 bases lay between the germline ends. CDR3 in amino acids: CASSRDRSYNEQFF. In DNA, the CDR3 is TGTGCCAGCAGCAGAGACAGGTCCTACAATGAGCAGTTCTTC.

CDR3 sequence reads: CASSVEGVNYGYTF. The CDR3 nucleotides are TGTGCCAGCAGTGTAGAGGGAGTTAACTATGGCTACACCTTC. This sequence joins TRBV6-8 and TRBJ1-2; D is unresolved. Trimming shortened V by 5 bases and J by 1 base, and 11 bases separated the two germline ends. Looked up from germline, CDR1 is MNHGY and CDR2 is SAAAGT. This CDR3 comprises 14 residues.

The chain employs TRBV15 and TRBJ1-4, with D perhaps TRBD1 (5 bases). Trimming took off 0 bases at V and 8 bases at J, with 13 bases between the two ends. Germline V CDR1 and CDR2: LNHNV, YYDKDF (reference sequence). CDR3 length: 15 amino acids. CDR3 amino acids: CATSREIGVGEKLFF. DNA for the CDR3: TGTGCCACCAGCAGAGAGATAGGGGTCGGCGAAAAACTGTTTTTT.

The rearrangement joins TRBV28 to TRBJ2-7, with D perhaps matching TRBD1 or TRBD2 (5 bases each). Germline V gives CDR1 MDHEN, CDR2 SYDVKM. The CDR3 has 16 amino acids. Trimming took off 5 bases at V and 5 bases at J, with 22 bases between the two ends. As DNA, the CDR3 is TGTGCCAGCAGTCCGCCAACCGGGACCCCGGGGAACGAGCAGTACTTC. This gives the protein CASSPPTGTPGNEQYF.

CDR3 nucleotide sequence: TGTGCCAGCAGCGAGGACCGCTCCCGAGAGACCCAGTACTTC. This gives the protein CASSEDRSRETQYF. The V call is TRBV11-3, the J call TRBJ2-5; D is ambiguous. This CDR3 has 14 amino acids. Trimming shortened V by 5 bases and J by 4 bases, and 14 bases separated the two germline ends. Germline CDR1 SGHNT, CDR2 YENEEA.

The chain has TRBV10-2 and TRBJ2-7, with TRBD2 identical over 10 bases. V lost 7 bases to trimming and J lost 5 bases; unmatched junction nucleotides: 5. The CDR3 sequence is 13 residues long. Germline V gives CDR1 WSHSY, CDR2 SAAADI. DNA of the CDR3: TGCGCCAGCATTCCGACTAGCGGGCACGAGCAGTACTTC. Residues: CASIPTSGHEQYF.

On this clone: A read error may account for a junction end that differs from germline. The CDR3 coding sequence is TGTGCCAGCAGCTTAGGACGGACCTACACCGGGGAGCTGTTTTTT. Translated, it gives CASSLGRTYTGELFF. This chain joins TRBV15 and TRBJ2-2, with D unresolved. The CDR3 extends over 15 amino acids. The germline V gene has CDR1 LNHNV and CDR2 YYDKDF (reference sequence).

This clone was seen a single time. The chain combines TRBV7-7 with TRBJ1-3, with 8 bases matching TRBD1. CDR3 length: 14 residues. J lost 9 bases, V lost 3 bases, and 7 bases had no gene match. Germline V gene lookup returns CDR1 SSHAT and CDR2 FNYEAQ (reference sequence). As DNA, the CDR3 is TGTGCCAGCAGCTTGGACAGGGTTGGAGCCACCATATATTTT. Translating gives CASSLDRVGATIYF.

This clone was counted once. The chain joins TRBV5-1 to TRBJ1-1; D not certain. Per the germline V gene, CDR1 is SGHRS and CDR2 is YFSETQ. Trimming removed 0 bases from V and 1 base from J, with 7 bases in between. The CDR3 runs 14 residues. CDR3 loop: CASSLGQTNTEAFF. The CDR3 nucleotides read TGCGCCAGCAGCTTGGGCCAGACGAACACTGAAGCTTTCTTT.

This clone appeared a single time. The V gene is TRBV23-1, the J gene TRBJ2-5; D ambiguous. TRBV23-1 is an ORF for which the function is uncertain. This CDR3 is 14 amino acids long. The V end was cut by 1 base, the J end by 3 bases, with 9 bases between. CDR3 DNA sequence: TGCGCCAGCAGTCAATATCTGATTAAAGAGACCCAGTACTTC. Its protein is CASSQYLIKETQYF.

A few counts support this clone. The chain combines TRBV11-3 with TRBJ1-2; TRBD1 might be the D (6 bases). The CDR3 sequence is 16 residues long. CDR1 and CDR2 from the germline V gene are SGHNT and YENEEA. V lost 1 base to trimming and J lost 4 bases, with 16 bases between them. CDR3 amino acids: CASSLGWAGAVYGYTF. The CDR3 DNA sequence: TGTGCCAGCAGCTTAGGTTGGGCAGGGGCAGTCTATGGCTACACCTTC.

The chain employs TRBV30 and TRBJ1-4; 8 bases align to TRBD1. V lost 2 bases and J lost 7; bases outside the gene matches: 9. The CDR3 contains 15 residues. Germline V lookup: CDR1 GTSNPN, CDR2 SVGIG (reference sequence). CDR3 protein: CAWSPRTGLAEKLFF. DNA for the CDR3: TGTGCCTGGAGTCCGCGGACAGGGTTGGCTGAAAAACTGTTTTTT.

This sequence joins TRBV6-7 and TRBJ1-4; no clear D gene. TRBV6-7 is an ORF for which the function is uncertain. With 4 bases removed from V and 8 bases from J, the gap between germline ends came to 11 bases. CDR3 length: 13 amino acids. CDR3 DNA sequence: TGTGCCAGCAGTTTATCGGAGGACGAAAAACTGTTTTTT. Its translation: CASSLSEDEKLFF.

The V call is TRBV15, the J call TRBJ1-5; a possible D gene is TRBD1 (5 bases). This CDR3 has 15 amino acids. The germline gives CDR1 LNHNV, CDR2 YYDKDF (reference sequence). Between the trimmed V and J ends, which lost 0 bases and 5 bases, there was a span of 11 bases. CDR3 region: CATSRDSGPYQPQHF. The CDR3 DNA reads as TGTGCCACCAGCAGAGATTCAGGGCCTTATCAGCCCCAGCATTTT.